These T cell receptor beta chains were read from a single sample in a study of T cell responses to AZD1222 COVID-19 vaccine. Using immunoSEQ multiplex PCR, the repertoire was profiled, and TCRdb retains in-frame clones only, with some absent. Counted here are 50,000 to 65,000 clones, 81% occurring once; the ten biggest clones make up around 28%. This specimen consisted of peripheral blood, obtained 28 days after the second AZD1222 dose. The receptors come from an adult who received the AZD1222 COVID-19 vaccine. CDR3s include the opening cysteine and the closing phenylalanine or tryptophan. A D gene is named only where the DNA matches it firmly. Size tells how often a clone was seen (once, few, many) or the class of an expanded clone, and some rows leave it out.

D gene	CDR3 length	V gene	clone size	J gene	CDR3 DNA	CDR3 protein
NA	19	TRBV6-6	NA	TRBJ2-6	TGTGCCAGCAGTCGCCCAACAGGTTTAATGGCGCCTGGGGCCAACGTCCTGACTTTC	CASSRPTGLMAPGANVLTF
TRBD2	14	TRBV27	NA	TRBJ2-5	TGTGCCAGCAGTCCCCGGTCGGGGGACTATACCCAGTACTTC	CASSPRSGDYTQYF
TRBD2	15	TRBV6-2/TRBV6-3	medium-sized	TRBJ2-1	TGTGCCAGCAGTTACACTAGCGGGACCTACAATGAGCAGTTCTTC	CASSYTSGTYNEQFF
NA	15	TRBV15	once	TRBJ2-1	TGTGCCACCAGCTTCCGGCCGAGATCCCACAATGAGCAGTTCTTC	CATSFRPRSHNEQFF
TRBD2	17	TRBV7-7	NA	TRBJ2-5	TGTGCCAGCAGCTTAAAATTGGCTAGCGGGAGTGGGGAGACCCAGTACTTC	CASSLKLASGSGETQYF
NA	15	TRBV9	NA	TRBJ2-1	TGTGCCAGCAGCGTAGTCTTGGCGGGCCACAATGAGCAGTTCTTC	CASSVVLAGHNEQFF
TRBD1	14	TRBV27	NA	TRBJ1-5	TGTGCCAGCAGCCCTAGACAGGGGACTCAGCCCCAGCATTTT	CASSPRQGTQPQHF
TRBD1	14	TRBV14	few	TRBJ1-1	TGTGCCAGCAGCCAAACAGGGGGAATCGCTGAAGCTTTCTTT	CASSQTGGIAEAFF
NA	13	TRBV28	NA	TRBJ1-1	TGTGCCAGCAGTTTAACAGGGAGGGCTGAAGCTTTCTTT	CASSLTGRAEAFF
TRBD2	16	TRBV5-5	once	TRBJ2-7	TGTGCCAGCATCCCCCATGGGACTAGCGGGAGCTACGAGCAGTACTTC	CASIPHGTSGSYEQYF
TRBD1	14	TRBV5-1	NA	TRBJ1-2	TGCGCCAGCAGCGCCGGTGGACAGGTCTATGGCTACACCTTC	CASSAGGQVYGYTF
NA	14	TRBV7-2	once	TRBJ2-1	TGTGCCAGCAGCTCAGGGACTCCCGGAATTGAGCAGTTCTTC	CASSSGTPGIEQFF
NA	12	TRBV12-3/TRBV12-4	few	TRBJ2-7	TGTGCCAGCAGTTTGGCTAGTCGCGAGCAGTACTTC	CASSLASREQYF
TRBD2	15	TRBV20-1	NA	TRBJ2-1	TGCAGTGCTAGTCCGGGACTAGCCCCCGGGAATGAGCAGTTCTTC	CSASPGLAPGNEQFF
NA	17	TRBV13	NA	TRBJ2-1	TGTGCCAGCAGCTTAGGCCTTGGGGGAGGATCCTACAATGAGCAGTTCTTC	CASSLGLGGGSYNEQFF
NA	13	TRBV11-3	NA	TRBJ2-2	TGTGCCAGCAGCTTGGGGTGGAGCGGGGAGCTGTTTTTT	CASSLGWSGELFF
TRBD2	16	TRBV11-2	NA	TRBJ2-5	TGTGCCAGCAGCTTGACTAGCGGGGCCCCTTGGGAGACCCAGTACTTC	CASSLTSGAPWETQYF
NA	16	TRBV5-4	NA	TRBJ2-3	TGTGCCAGCAGCGATGCAGGGGGGAGATCGTCAGATACGCAGTATTTT	CASSDAGGRSSDTQYF
NA	13	TRBV15	NA	TRBJ2-7	TGTGCCACCAGCGGCCAGGGGTTGGACGAGCAGTACTTC	CATSGQGLDEQYF
NA	13	TRBV28	NA	TRBJ2-7	TGTGCCAGCGGAAAAGACGGAGCCTACGAGCAGTACTTC	CASGKDGAYEQYF
NA	15	TRBV6-2/TRBV6-3	few	TRBJ1-1	TGTGCCAGCAGTTCACCCGGACTGGGGAGGTCTGAAGCTTTCTTT	CASSSPGLGRSEAFF
NA	14	TRBV7-9	NA	TRBJ2-1	TGTGCCAGCAGCCCACCCGGGGATTACAATGAGCAGTTCTTC	CASSPPGDYNEQFF
TRBD1	16	TRBV19	NA	TRBJ1-5	TGTGCCAGTAGTCAAGGGACAGGGGTCAGCAATCAGCCCCAGCATTTT	CASSQGTGVSNQPQHF
TRBD2	17	TRBV9	NA	TRBJ2-3	TGTGCCAGCAGCGTAGGAAGGCTAGCGGGAGGGGGCGATACGCAGTATTTT	CASSVGRLAGGGDTQYF
NA	14	TRBV7-8	once	TRBJ1-1	TGTGCCAGCAGCTTAGTCCGGGTAGAGACTGAAGCTTTCTTT	CASSLVRVETEAFF
NA	12	TRBV30	NA	TRBJ2-5	TGTGCCTGGAGTCGGGACCAAGAGACCCAGTACTTC	CAWSRDQETQYF
NA	18	TRBV11-2	NA	TRBJ2-2	TGTGCCAGCAGGGGCCAGCTTTTGGGACGACGGAACACCGGGGAGCTGTTTTTT	CASRGQLLGRRNTGELFF
NA	15	TRBV27	once	TRBJ2-7	TGTGCCAGCAGTGCCTCGACAGGAGCCTCCTACGAGCAGTACTTC	CASSASTGASYEQYF
TRBD1	16	TRBV7-8	once	TRBJ2-2	TGTGCCAGCAGCACCCTGGACAGGGGGCAGACCGGGGAGCTGTTTTTT	CASSTLDRGQTGELFF
NA	11	TRBV29-1	few	TRBJ2-1	TGCAGCGCCGCAAGGTCGGATGAGCAGTTCTTC	CSAARSDEQFF
NA	13	TRBV6-5	few	TRBJ1-4	TGTGCCAGCAGTTACAGATTTAATGAAAAACTGTTTTTT	CASSYRFNEKLFF
NA	12	TRBV27	NA	TRBJ2-3	TGTGCCAGCAGTTTAACTAGATCCAGGCAGTATTTT	CASSLTRSRQYF
NA	15	TRBV19	NA	TRBJ2-6	TGTGCCAGTAGCCCAGGGGTTACTGGGGCCAACGTCCTGACTTTC	CASSPGVTGANVLTF
TRBD1	17	TRBV4-3	NA	TRBJ1-1	TGCGCCAGCAGCCAAGCCCCTCCCGGGACAGGGAACACTGAAGCTTTCTTT	CASSQAPPGTGNTEAFF
TRBD1	16	TRBV18	few	TRBJ1-5	TGTGCCAGCTCACCAGGGACAGTTAGGAGCAATCAGCCCCAGCATTTT	CASSPGTVRSNQPQHF
NA	15	TRBV11-2	once	TRBJ1-3	TGTGCCAGCAGCTTAGCAGGAGGGTTCGGAAACACCATATATTTT	CASSLAGGFGNTIYF
TRBD1	15	TRBV24-1	NA	TRBJ2-3	TGTGCCACCAGTGACGCAGGGGGCCGGACAGATACGCAGTATTTT	CATSDAGGRTDTQYF
NA	13	TRBV7-2	NA	TRBJ1-1	TGTGCCAGCAGCAGAACGGCGGGCACTGAAGCTTTCTTT	CASSRTAGTEAFF
NA	15	TRBV25-1	NA	TRBJ2-3	TGTGCCAGCAGTGACGACCAAGGATGGACAGATACGCAGTATTTT	CASSDDQGWTDTQYF
NA	15	TRBV6-6	NA	TRBJ2-3	TGTGCCAGCAAGGTGGCCAGGGGTATGGCAGATACGCAGTATTTT	CASKVARGMADTQYF
TRBD2	17	TRBV11-2	NA	TRBJ2-1	TGTGCCAGCAGCTCGTACCGGGGGAGCGGGAGAGGGAATGAGCAGTTCTTC	CASSSYRGSGRGNEQFF
TRBD2	18	TRBV18	NA	TRBJ2-7	TGTGCCAGCTCACCGACACAAACGTCTAGCGGGAGGGCTTCAGGGCAGTACTTC	CASSPTQTSSGRASGQYF
TRBD1	17	TRBV19	NA	TRBJ2-4	TGTGCCAGTAGTATTCCCCTGGGACAGGGGGCGAGAAACATTCAGTACTTC	CASSIPLGQGARNIQYF
TRBD2	15	TRBV19	once	TRBJ2-1	TGTGCCAGTAGTATAGCCGAGCGGGGGCTAGGTGAGCAGTTCTTC	CASSIAERGLGEQFF
TRBD2	15	TRBV7-2	NA	TRBJ2-7	TGTGCCAGCAGCTTCTTTCTAGCGGGAGCGAACGAGCAGTACTTC	CASSFFLAGANEQYF
TRBD1	14	TRBV2	few	TRBJ1-1	TGTGCCAGCAAGAGGGGGCCCCGGAACACTGAAGCTTTCTTT	CASKRGPRNTEAFF
NA	16	TRBV5-1	once	TRBJ1-4	TGCGCCAGCAGCGGGGGGACAACTCCAACTAATGAAAAACTGTTTTTT	CASSGGTTPTNEKLFF
NA	17	TRBV10-3	NA	TRBJ2-6	TGTGCCATCAGTGAGAGGCAGGGGACTACTGGGGCCAACGTCCTGACTTTC	CAISERQGTTGANVLTF